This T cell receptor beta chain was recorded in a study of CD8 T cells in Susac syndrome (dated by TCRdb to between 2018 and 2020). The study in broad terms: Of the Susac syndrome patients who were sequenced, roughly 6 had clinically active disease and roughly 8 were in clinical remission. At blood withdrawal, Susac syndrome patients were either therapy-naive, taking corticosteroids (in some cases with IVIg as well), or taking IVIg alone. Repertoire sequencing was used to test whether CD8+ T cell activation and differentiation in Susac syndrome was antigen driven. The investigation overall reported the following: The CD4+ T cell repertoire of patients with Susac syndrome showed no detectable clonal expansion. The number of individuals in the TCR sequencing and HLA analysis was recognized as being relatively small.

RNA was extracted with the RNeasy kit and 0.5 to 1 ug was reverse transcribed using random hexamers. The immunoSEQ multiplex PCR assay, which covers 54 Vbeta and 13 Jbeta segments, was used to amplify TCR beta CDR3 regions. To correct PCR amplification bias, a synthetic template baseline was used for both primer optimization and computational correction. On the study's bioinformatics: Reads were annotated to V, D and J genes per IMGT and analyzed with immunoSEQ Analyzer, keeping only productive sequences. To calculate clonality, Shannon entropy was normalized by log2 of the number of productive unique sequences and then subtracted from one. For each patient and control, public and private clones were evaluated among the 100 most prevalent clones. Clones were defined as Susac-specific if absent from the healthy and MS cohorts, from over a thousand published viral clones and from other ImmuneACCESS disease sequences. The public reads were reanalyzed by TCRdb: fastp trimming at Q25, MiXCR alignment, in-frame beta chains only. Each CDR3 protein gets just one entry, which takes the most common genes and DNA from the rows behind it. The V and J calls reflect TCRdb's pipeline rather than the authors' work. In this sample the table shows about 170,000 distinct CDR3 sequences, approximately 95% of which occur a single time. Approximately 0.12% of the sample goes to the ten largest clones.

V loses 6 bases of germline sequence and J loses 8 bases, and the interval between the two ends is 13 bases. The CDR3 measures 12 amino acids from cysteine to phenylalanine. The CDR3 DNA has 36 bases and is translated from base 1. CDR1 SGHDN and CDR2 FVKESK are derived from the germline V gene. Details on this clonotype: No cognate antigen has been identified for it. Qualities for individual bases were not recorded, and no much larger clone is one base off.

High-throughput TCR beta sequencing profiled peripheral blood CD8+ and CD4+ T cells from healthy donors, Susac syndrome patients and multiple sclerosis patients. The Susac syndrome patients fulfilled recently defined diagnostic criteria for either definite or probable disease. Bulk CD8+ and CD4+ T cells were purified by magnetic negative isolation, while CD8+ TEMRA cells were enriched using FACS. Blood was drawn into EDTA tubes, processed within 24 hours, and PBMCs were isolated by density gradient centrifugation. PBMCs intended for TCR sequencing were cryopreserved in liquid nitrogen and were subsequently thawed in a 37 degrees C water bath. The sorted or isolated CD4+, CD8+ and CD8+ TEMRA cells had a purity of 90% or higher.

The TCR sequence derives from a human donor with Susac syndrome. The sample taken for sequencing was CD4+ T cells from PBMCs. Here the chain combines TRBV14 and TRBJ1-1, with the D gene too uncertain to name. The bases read TGTGCCAGCAGTCTGTTACGGGAGGAAGCTTTCTTT. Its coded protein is CASSLLREEAFF.